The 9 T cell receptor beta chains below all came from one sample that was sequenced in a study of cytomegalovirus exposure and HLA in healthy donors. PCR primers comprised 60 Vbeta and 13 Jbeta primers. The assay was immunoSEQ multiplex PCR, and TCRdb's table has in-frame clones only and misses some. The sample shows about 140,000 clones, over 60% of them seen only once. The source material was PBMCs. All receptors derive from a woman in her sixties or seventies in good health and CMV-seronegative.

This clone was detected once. CDR3 nucleotide sequence: TGTGCCAGCAGCTTAGCCGGGACTAGCGGGGGGGCCCGAACCTACGAGCAGTACTTC. Its translation: CASSLAGTSGGARTYEQYF. The genes are TRBV11-2 and TRBJ2-7; TRBD2 matches 16 bases. V trimming: 1 base; J trimming: 2 bases; junction bases outside the gene matches: 8. The CDR3 spans 19 residues. CDR1 is SGHAT and CDR2 is FQNNGV in the germline V gene.

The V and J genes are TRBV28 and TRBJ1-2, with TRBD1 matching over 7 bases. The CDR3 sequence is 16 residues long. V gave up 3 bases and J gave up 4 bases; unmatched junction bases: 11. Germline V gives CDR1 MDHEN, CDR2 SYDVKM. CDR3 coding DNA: TGTGCCAGCAGTTTGGGTGCGATACAGGGGTTCTATGGCTACACCTTC. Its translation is CASSLGAIQGFYGYTF.

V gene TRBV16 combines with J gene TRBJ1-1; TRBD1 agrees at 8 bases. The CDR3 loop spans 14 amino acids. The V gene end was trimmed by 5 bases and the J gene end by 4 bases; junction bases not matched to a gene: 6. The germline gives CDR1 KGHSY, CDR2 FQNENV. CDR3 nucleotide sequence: TGTGCCAGCAGCGCTCGACAGGGGAGCACTGAAGCTTTCTTT. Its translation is CASSARQGSTEAFF.

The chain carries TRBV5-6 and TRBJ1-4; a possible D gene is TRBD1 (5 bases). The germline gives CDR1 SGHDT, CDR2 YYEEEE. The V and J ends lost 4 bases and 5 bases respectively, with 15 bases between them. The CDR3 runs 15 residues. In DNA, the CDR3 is TGTGCCAGCAGCCGTCGGGGGAAAAACAATGAAAAACTGTTTTTT. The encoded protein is CASSRRGKNNEKLFF.

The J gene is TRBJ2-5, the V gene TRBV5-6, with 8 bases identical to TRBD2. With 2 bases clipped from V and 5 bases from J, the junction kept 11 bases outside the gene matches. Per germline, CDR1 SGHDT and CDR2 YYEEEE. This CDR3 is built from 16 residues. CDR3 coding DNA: TGTGCCAGCAGCTTTTACGGGAGGGCCTACGAGGAGACCCAGTACTTC. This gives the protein CASSFYGRAYEETQYF.

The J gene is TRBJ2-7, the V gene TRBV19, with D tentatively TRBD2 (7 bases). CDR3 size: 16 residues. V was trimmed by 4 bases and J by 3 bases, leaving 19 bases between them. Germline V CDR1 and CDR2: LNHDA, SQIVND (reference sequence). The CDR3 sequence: CASSTRGGGADYEQYF. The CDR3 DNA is TGTGCCAGTAGTACCAGAGGCGGGGGCGCTGACTACGAGCAGTACTTC.

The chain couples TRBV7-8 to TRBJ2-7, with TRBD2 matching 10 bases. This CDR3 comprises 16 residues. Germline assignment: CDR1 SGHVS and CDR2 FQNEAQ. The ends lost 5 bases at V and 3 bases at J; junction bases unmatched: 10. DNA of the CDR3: TGTGCCAGCAGCCGGGGTAGCGGGAGGATCCTCTACGAGCAGTACTTC. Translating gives CASSRGSGRILYEQYF.

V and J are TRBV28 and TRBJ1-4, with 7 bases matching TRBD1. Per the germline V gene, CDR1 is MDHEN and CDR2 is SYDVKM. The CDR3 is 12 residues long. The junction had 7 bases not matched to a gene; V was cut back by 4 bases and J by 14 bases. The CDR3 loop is CASSSTGTILFF. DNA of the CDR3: TGTGCCAGCAGTTCGACAGGGACGATTCTGTTTTTT.

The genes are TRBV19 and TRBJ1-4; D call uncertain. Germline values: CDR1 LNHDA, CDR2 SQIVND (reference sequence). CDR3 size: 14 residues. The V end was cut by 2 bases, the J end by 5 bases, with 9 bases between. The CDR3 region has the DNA TGTGCCAGTAGTATATTGGGAGAAAATGAAAAACTGTTTTTT. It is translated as CASSILGENEKLFF.